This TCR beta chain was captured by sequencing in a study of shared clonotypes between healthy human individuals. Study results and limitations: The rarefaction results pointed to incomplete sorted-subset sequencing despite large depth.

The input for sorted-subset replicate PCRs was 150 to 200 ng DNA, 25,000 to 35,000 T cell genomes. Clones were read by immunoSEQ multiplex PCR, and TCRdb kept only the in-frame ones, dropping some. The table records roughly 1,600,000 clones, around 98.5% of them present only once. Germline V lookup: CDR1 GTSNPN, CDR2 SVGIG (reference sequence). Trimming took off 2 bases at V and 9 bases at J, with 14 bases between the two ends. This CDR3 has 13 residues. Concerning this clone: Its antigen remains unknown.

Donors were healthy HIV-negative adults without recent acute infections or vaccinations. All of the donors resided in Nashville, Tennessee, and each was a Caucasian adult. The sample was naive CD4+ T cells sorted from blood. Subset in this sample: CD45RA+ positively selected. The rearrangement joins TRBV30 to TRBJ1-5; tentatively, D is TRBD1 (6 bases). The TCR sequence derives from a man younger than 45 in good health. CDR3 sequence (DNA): TGTGCCTGGAGTAAGGGGGACTTTTCGCCCCAGCATTTT. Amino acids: CAWSKGDFSPQHF. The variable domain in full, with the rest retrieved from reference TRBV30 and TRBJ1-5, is SQTIHQWPATLVQPVGSPLSLECTVEGTSNPNLYWYRQAAGRGLQLLFYSVGIGQISSEVPQNLSASRPQDRQFILSSKKLLLSDSGFYLCAWSKGDFSPQHFGDGTRLSIL.